Below are 5 T cell receptor beta chains sequenced from a single sample in a study of shared clonotypes between healthy human individuals. Here immunoSEQ multiplex PCR was the method, and the copy in TCRdb shows in-frame clones only, minus some. This sample has 450,000 to 500,000 clones, with around 85% found just once. Sequenced: PBMCs. The receptor source for this set is a woman between 40 and 55 years old in good health. Some clones in this sample may be carry-over from other donors' samples.

The rearrangement links TRBV21-1 to TRBJ1-5; the D call TRBD1 from the table was never checked on the DNA. TRBV21-1 is annotated as a pseudogene. The CDR3 extends over 17 amino acids. The CDR3 loop is CASSRGQGARGNQPQHF. CDR3 nucleotide sequence: TGTGCCAGCAGCAGGGGACAGGGGGCGCGGGGCAATCAGCCCCAGCATTTT.

The rearrangement links TRBV29-1 to TRBJ2-1; weak D call: TRBD1 (7 bases). The V end was cut by 1 base, the J end by 3 bases, with 13 bases between. CDR1 is SQVTM, CDR2 ANQGSEA, per germline. The length of the CDR3 is 15 residues. In DNA, the CDR3 is TGCAGCGTTGAAGGGACAGGAGGGAGCTACAATGAGCAGTTCTTC. Its protein product is CSVEGTGGSYNEQFF.

This clone appeared once. It differs at one base from a far larger clone, so likely a read error. The J gene is TRBJ2-3, the V gene TRBV5-8; 8 positions agree with TRBD1. Trimming took 2 bases from V and 2 from J; bases not matched to a gene: 4. Per germline, CDR1 SGHTS and CDR2 YDEGEE. This CDR3 comprises 15 residues. The CDR3 loop reads CASSFGDRLTDTQYF. The CDR3 DNA is TGTGCCAGCAGCTTTGGGGACAGGCTCACAGATACGCAGTATTTT.

The rearrangement uses TRBV11-2 and TRBJ2-7; tentative D call: TRBD1 (5 bases). The CDR3 extends over 12 amino acids. V lost 4 bases and J lost 3, with 7 bases in between. The germline CDR1 and CDR2 sequences are SGHAT and FQNNGV. DNA of the CDR3: TGTGCCAGCAGCTGGGGCAGCTACGAGCAGTACTTC. This codes for CASSWGSYEQYF.

The chain has TRBV6-1 and TRBJ2-7; 7 bases are a match to TRBD1. Germline loops: CDR1 MNHNS, CDR2 SASEGT. This CDR3 is 13 amino acids long. J lost 3 bases, V lost 7 bases, and 6 bases had no gene match. CDR3: CASNKWDSYEQYF. The CDR3 DNA reads as TGTGCCAGCAACAAGTGGGACAGCTACGAGCAGTACTTC.